The rows below give T cell receptor beta chains drawn from one sample of a study of cytomegalovirus exposure and HLA in healthy donors. Here immunoSEQ multiplex PCR was the method, and the copy in TCRdb shows in-frame clones only, minus some. The top ten clones hold approximately 2.5% of a sample with roughly 130,000 clones, about 79% of them seen once. The specimen was PBMCs. These receptors all stem from a man aged 50 to 59 in good health and CMV-seronegative. Both conserved end residues are part of each CDR3. The order of the fields is J gene, CDR3 length, V gene, clone size, D gene, CDR3 protein, CDR3 DNA. The D gene is left open where the match is weak. Size values are once, few and many counts, or a class for expanded clones, and some rows have none.

>TRBJ2-7|15|TRBV15|NA|NA
CATSSGSGDWYEQYF
TGTGCCACCAGCAGTGGGTCAGGGGATTGGTACGAGCAGTACTTC
>TRBJ2-1|16|TRBV5-1|NA|TRBD2
CASSSQAGTSGGEQFF
TGCGCCAGCAGCTCCCAGGCGGGGACTAGCGGGGGTGAGCAGTTCTTC
>TRBJ1-1|16|TRBV4-3|few|NA
CASSQGRQALNTEAFF
TGCGCCAGCAGCCAAGGTCGACAGGCTTTGAACACTGAAGCTTTCTTT
>TRBJ1-1|15|TRBV4-3|NA|TRBD1
CASSQRGTGKTEAFF
TGCGCCAGCAGCCAGAGGGGGACAGGTAAGACTGAAGCTTTCTTT
>TRBJ2-7|12|TRBV16|NA|TRBD1
CASSPDRDEQYF
TGTGCCAGCAGCCCCGACAGGGACGAGCAGTACTTC
>TRBJ1-6|15|TRBV7-3|NA|NA
CASSSLGAYNSPLHF
TGTGCCAGCAGCTCCCTCGGGGCCTATAATTCACCCCTCCACTTT
>TRBJ1-1|16|TRBV12-5|NA|TRBD1
CASGLVIQTGATEAFF
TGTGCTAGTGGTTTGGTAATCCAAACAGGGGCCACTGAAGCTTTCTTT
>TRBJ2-3|12|TRBV19|once|NA
CASWSGTDTQYF
TGTGCCAGCTGGAGTGGCACAGATACGCAGTATTTT
>TRBJ1-1|14|TRBV6-6|NA|TRBD1
CASRQGGIVTEAFF
TGTGCCAGCAGGCAGGGGGGCATTGTCACTGAAGCTTTCTTT
>TRBJ2-6|15|TRBV30|NA|NA
CAWSVFSSGANVLTF
TGTGCCTGGAGTGTATTCAGCTCTGGGGCCAACGTCCTGACTTTC
>TRBJ2-2|13|TRBV7-8|NA|NA
CASSLSETGELFF
TGTGCCAGCAGCTTATCTGAGACCGGGGAGCTGTTTTTT
>TRBJ1-2|14|TRBV7-7|NA|NA
CASSLDRQDYGYTF
TGTGCTAGCAGCTTAGACAGACAGGACTATGGCTACACCTTC
>TRBJ2-3|16|TRBV15|NA|NA
CATSRSRSTTGDTQYF
TGTGCCACCAGCAGATCCCGCTCGACGACTGGTGATACGCAGTATTTT
>TRBJ2-7|15|TRBV11-2|NA|NA
CASSLDYGDGYEQYF
TGTGCCAGCAGCTTAGATTACGGGGATGGCTACGAGCAGTACTTC
>TRBJ2-2|14|TRBV13|NA|TRBD1
CASSYPTGGRELFF
TGTGCCAGCAGCTACCCTACAGGGGGGCGGGAGCTGTTTTTT
>TRBJ2-7|15|TRBV7-2|once|TRBD1
CASSPTGGASYEQYF
TGTGCCAGCAGCCCGACAGGGGGCGCCTCCTACGAGCAGTACTTC
>TRBJ2-3|17|TRBV21-1|NA|NA
CASSPYPGQGDTDTQYF
TGTGCCAGCAGCCCATACCCGGGACAGGGGGACACAGATACGCAGTATTTT
>TRBJ2-3|15|TRBV5-4|NA|TRBD1
CASSLDRGPADTQYF
TGTGCCAGCAGCTTGGACAGGGGGCCCGCAGATACGCAGTATTTT
>TRBJ1-6|15|TRBV6-1|few|TRBD1
CASSEAPDRGSPLHF
TGTGCCAGCAGTGAAGCTCCGGACAGGGGTTCACCCCTCCACTTT
>TRBJ2-3|16|TRBV7-9|NA|TRBD2
CASSLRTSEHTDTQYF
TGTGCCAGCAGCTTGCGGACTAGCGAGCACACAGATACGCAGTATTTT
>TRBJ1-2|15|TRBV5-8|NA|TRBD1
CASSPAGQGILGYTF
TGTGCCAGCAGCCCGGCGGGACAGGGCATATTGGGCTACACCTTC
>TRBJ1-5|14|TRBV5-5|NA|NA
CASSLGSAGQPQHF
TGTGCCAGCAGCTTGGGGTCTGCGGGGCAGCCCCAGCATTTT
>TRBJ1-2|14|TRBV5-4|NA|TRBD1
CASSSQGAGYGYTF
TGTGCCAGCAGCTCACAGGGGGCTGGCTATGGCTACACCTTC
>TRBJ2-3|17|TRBV4-1|NA|TRBD2
CASSQGYRGGPRDTQYF
TGCGCCAGCAGCCAAGGTTATCGGGGGGGGCCTAGGGATACGCAGTATTTT
>TRBJ2-7|16|TRBV11-2|few|TRBD1
CASSLVGSTGIDEQYF
TGTGCCAGCAGCTTAGTAGGCTCGACAGGGATCGACGAGCAGTACTTC
>TRBJ2-7|12|TRBV10-1|NA|NA
CASSYPTGEQYF
TGCGCCAGCAGTTACCCTACAGGCGAGCAGTACTTC
>TRBJ2-1|21|TRBV12-5|NA|TRBD2
CASGSPQGLAGGLKSYNEQFF
TGTGCTAGTGGTTCCCCCCAGGGACTAGCGGGGGGCCTTAAATCCTACAATGAGCAGTTCTTC
>TRBJ1-5|16|TRBV19|NA|TRBD1
CASSILGQGSNQPQHF
TGTGCCAGTAGTATATTGGGACAGGGTAGCAATCAGCCCCAGCATTTT
>TRBJ1-2|13|TRBV4-1|NA|NA
CASSQRQDYGYTF
TGCGCCAGCAGCCAAAGACAGGATTATGGCTACACCTTC
>TRBJ2-6|12|TRBV5-1|few|NA
CASSREANVLTF
TGCGCCAGCAGCCGAGAGGCCAACGTCCTGACTTTC
>TRBJ2-6|19|TRBV5-5|NA|TRBD2
CASSLRTSGGLSGANVLTF
TGTGCCAGCAGCCTCCGGACTAGCGGGGGACTTTCTGGGGCCAACGTCCTGACTTTC
>TRBJ1-5|15|TRBV5-6|NA|NA
CASSSTTYSNQPQHF
TGTGCCAGCAGCTCAACTACGTATAGCAATCAGCCCCAGCATTTT
>TRBJ2-5|14|TRBV2|NA|NA
CASSEIVSEETQYF
TGTGCCAGCAGTGAAATAGTCAGCGAAGAGACCCAGTACTTC
>TRBJ1-2|15|TRBV6-1|NA|NA
CASSVGGLENYGYTF
TGTGCCAGCAGTGTGGGGGGGCTAGAGAACTATGGCTACACCTTC
>TRBJ1-1|15|TRBV19|NA|TRBD1
CASSRQGSMNTEAFF
TGTGCCAGTTCACGACAGGGCTCCATGAACACTGAAGCTTTCTTT
>TRBJ2-1|15|TRBV11-2|once|NA
CASSFSRGGYNEQFF
TGTGCCAGCAGCTTTTCGAGGGGGGGATACAATGAGCAGTTCTTC
>TRBJ2-7|15|TRBV4-1|few|NA
CASSRGVLGSYEQYF
TGCGCCAGCAGCCGGGGAGTTCTAGGTTCCTACGAGCAGTACTTC
>TRBJ2-7|15|TRBV6-6|NA|TRBD1
CASSYPTGLSYEQYF
TGTGCCAGCAGTTACCCGACAGGGTTGAGTTACGAGCAGTACTTC
>TRBJ2-3|11|TRBV5-1|NA|NA
CASSPNGTQYF
TGCGCCAGCAGCCCTAACGGTACGCAGTATTTT
>TRBJ1-5|13|TRBV2|NA|NA
CASSTDRPQPQHF
TGTGCCAGCAGTACCGACAGACCACAGCCCCAGCATTTT
>TRBJ2-3|14|TRBV11-2|once|NA
CASSTRQGTDTQYF
TGTGCCAGCAGCACCCGACAGGGCACAGATACGCAGTATTTT
>TRBJ2-6|17|TRBV5-1|NA|TRBD1
CASSWTGPSSGANVLTF
TGCGCCAGCAGCTGGACAGGGCCAAGCTCTGGGGCCAACGTCCTGACTTTC
>TRBJ1-5|15|TRBV19|NA|NA
CASSIDLSSNQPQHF
TGTGCCAGTAGTATAGATCTGTCCTCCAATCAGCCCCAGCATTTT
>TRBJ2-7|14|TRBV6-1|NA|NA
CASSEAHSSYEQYF
TGTGCCAGCAGTGAAGCGCACAGCTCCTACGAGCAGTACTTC
>TRBJ2-5|13|TRBV2|NA|NA
CASSEQQAETQYF
TGTGCCAGCAGTGAACAGCAGGCAGAGACCCAGTACTTC
>TRBJ1-4|15|TRBV4-1|few|TRBD1
CASSQQGQQNEKLFF
TGCGCCAGCAGCCAGCAGGGACAGCAAAATGAAAAACTGTTTTTT
>TRBJ2-3|13|TRBV5-6|NA|NA
CASSSPSADTQYF
TGTGCCAGCAGCTCTCCTAGCGCAGATACGCAGTATTTT
>TRBJ2-1|19|TRBV27|NA|TRBD2
CASSPTSGGKARSYNEQFF
TGTGCCAGCAGTCCGACTAGCGGGGGGAAAGCCCGCTCCTACAATGAGCAGTTCTTC
>TRBJ1-2|14|TRBV6-5|NA|TRBD1
CASSYGTGKDGYTF
TGTGCCAGCAGTTATGGGACAGGGAAGGATGGCTACACCTTC
>TRBJ1-3|16|TRBV4-2|once|NA
CASSQVTGGGRHTIYF
TGTGCCAGCAGCCAAGTTACAGGCGGGGGGCGACACACCATATATTTT